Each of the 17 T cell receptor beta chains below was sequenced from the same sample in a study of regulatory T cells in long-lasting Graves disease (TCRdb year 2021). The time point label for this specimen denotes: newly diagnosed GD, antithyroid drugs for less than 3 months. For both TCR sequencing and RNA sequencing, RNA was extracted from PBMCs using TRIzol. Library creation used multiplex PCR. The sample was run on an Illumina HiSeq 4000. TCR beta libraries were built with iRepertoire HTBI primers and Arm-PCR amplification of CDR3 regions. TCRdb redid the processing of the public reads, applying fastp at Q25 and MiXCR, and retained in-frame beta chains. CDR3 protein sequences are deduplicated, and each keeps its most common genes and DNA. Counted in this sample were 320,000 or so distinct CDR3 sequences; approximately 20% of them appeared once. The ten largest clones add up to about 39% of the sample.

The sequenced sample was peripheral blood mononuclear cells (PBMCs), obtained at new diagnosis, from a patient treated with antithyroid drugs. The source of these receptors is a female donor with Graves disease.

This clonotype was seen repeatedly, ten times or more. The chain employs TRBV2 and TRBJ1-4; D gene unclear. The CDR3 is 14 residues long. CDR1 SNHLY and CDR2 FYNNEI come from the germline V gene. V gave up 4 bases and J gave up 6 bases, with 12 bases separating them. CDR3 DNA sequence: TGTGCCAGCAGTGGGCAGGCGCGGTATGAAAAACTGTTTTTT. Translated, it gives CASSGQARYEKLFF.

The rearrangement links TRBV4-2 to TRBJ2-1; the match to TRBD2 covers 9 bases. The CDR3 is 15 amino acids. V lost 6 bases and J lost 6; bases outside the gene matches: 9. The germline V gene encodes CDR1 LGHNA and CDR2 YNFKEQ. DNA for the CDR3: TGTGCCAGCAGGGTTTCTAGCGGGACCGTCAATGAGCAGTTCTTC. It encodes CASRVSSGTVNEQFF.

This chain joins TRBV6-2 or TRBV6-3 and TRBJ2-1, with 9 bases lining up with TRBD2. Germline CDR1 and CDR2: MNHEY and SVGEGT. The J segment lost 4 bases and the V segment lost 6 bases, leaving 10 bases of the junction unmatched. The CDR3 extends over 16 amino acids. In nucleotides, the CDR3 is TGTGCCAGCAGGGGGACCCTAGCGGGGCTGTACAATGAGCAGTTCTTC. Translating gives CASRGTLAGLYNEQFF.

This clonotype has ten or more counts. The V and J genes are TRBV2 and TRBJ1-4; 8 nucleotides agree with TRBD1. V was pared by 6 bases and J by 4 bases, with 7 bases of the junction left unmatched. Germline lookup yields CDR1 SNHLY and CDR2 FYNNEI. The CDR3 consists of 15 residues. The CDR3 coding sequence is TGTGCCAGCAGCCTGGACAGGGTGGTTAATGAAAAACTGTTTTTT. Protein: CASSLDRVVNEKLFF.

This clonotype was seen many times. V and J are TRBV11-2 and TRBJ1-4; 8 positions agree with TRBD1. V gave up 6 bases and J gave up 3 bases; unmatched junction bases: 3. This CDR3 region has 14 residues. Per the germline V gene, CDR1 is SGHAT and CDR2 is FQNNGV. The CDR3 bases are TGTGCCAGCAGACGGACAGGGTCTAATGAAAAACTGTTTTTT. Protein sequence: CASRRTGSNEKLFF.

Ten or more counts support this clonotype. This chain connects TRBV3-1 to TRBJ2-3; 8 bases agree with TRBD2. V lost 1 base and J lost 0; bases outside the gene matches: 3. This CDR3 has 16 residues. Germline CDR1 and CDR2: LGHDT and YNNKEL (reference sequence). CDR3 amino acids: CASSQGPSGSTDTQYF. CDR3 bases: TGTGCCAGCAGCCAAGGGCCTAGCGGGAGCACAGATACGCAGTATTTT.

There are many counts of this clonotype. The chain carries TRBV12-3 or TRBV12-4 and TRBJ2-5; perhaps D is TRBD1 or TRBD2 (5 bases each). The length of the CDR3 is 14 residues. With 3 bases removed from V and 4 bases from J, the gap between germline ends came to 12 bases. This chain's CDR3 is CASSFGGMRETQYF. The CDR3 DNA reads TGTGCCAGCAGTTTTGGGGGAATGAGAGAGACCCAGTACTTC.

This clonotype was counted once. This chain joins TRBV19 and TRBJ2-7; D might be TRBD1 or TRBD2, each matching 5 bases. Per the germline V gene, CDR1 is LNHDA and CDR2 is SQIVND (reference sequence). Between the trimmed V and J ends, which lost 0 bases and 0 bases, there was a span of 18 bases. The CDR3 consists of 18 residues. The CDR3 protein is CASSIDLGGAGHSYEQYF. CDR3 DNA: TGTGCCAGTAGTATAGATCTTGGGGGAGCAGGGCACTCCTACGAGCAGTACTTC.

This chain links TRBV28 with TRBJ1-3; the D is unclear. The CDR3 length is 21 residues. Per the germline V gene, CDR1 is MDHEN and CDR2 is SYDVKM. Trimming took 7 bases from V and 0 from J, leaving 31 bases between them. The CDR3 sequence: CASNSPVEQFFPIYSGNTIYF. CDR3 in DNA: TGTGCCAGCAATTCGCCCGTGGAACAGTTTTTTCCTATTTACTCTGGAAACACCATATATTTT. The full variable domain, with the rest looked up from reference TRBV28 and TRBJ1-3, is DVKVTQSSRYLVKRTGEKVFLECVQDMDHENMFWYRQDPGLGLRLIYFSYDVKMKEKGDIPEGYSVSREKKERFSLILESASTNQTSMYLCASNSPVEQFFPIYSGNTIYFGEGSWLTVV.

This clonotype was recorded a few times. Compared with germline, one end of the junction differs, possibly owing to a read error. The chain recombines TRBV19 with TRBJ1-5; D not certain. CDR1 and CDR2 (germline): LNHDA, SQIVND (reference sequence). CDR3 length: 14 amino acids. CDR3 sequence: CASKTWELNRPQHF. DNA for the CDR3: TGTGCCAGTAAAACGTGGGAGCTCAATCGGCCCCAGCATTTT.

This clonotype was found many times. In DNA form, the CDR3 reads TGTGCCAGCAGGGCCAGTGAGGTTGGGCAGTTCTTC. Translating it yields CASRASEVGQFF. The gene calls are TRBV27 and TRBJ2-1, with unresolved D. Germline V lookup: CDR1 MNHEY, CDR2 SMNVEV (reference sequence). This CDR3 is 12 amino acids long. The ends were cut back, 6 bases at V and 12 bases at J, with 15 bases in the middle.

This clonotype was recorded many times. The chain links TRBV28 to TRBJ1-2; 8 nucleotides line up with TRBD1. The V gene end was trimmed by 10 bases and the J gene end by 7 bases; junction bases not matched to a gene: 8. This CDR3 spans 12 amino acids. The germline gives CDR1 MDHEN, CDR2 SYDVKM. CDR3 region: CAIHRGGAGYTF. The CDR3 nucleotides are TGTGCCATACACAGGGGGGGGGCTGGCTACACCTTC.

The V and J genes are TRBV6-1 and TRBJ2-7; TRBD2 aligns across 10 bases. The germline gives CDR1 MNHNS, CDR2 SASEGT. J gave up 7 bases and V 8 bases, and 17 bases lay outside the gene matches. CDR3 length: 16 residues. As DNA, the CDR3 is TGTGCCAGCTCACGAGGGTCCAGCGGGAGGGCCAATGAGCAGTACTTC. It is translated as CASSRGSSGRANEQYF.

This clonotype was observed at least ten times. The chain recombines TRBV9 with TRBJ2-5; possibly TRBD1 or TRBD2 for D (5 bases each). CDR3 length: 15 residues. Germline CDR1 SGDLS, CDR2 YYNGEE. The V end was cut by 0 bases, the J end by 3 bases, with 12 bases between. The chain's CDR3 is CASSVGGAEEETQYF. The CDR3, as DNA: TGTGCCAGCAGCGTAGGAGGGGCGGAGGAAGAGACCCAGTACTTC.

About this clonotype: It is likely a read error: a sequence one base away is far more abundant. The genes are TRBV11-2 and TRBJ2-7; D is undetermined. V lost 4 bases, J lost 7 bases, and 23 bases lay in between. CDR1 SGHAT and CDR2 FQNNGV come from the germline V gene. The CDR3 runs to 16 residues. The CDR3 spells CASSSQGRTSYNEQYF. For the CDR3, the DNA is TGTGCCAGCAGCTCTCAAGGACGTACCTCCTACAATGAGCAGTACTTC.

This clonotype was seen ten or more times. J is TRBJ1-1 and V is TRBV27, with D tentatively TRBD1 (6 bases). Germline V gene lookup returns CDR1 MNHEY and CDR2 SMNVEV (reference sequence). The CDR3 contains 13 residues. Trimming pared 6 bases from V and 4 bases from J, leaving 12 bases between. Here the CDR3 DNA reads TGTGCCAGCAGCCCCGAGGGGGTCACTGAAGCTTTCTTT. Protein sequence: CASSPEGVTEAFF.

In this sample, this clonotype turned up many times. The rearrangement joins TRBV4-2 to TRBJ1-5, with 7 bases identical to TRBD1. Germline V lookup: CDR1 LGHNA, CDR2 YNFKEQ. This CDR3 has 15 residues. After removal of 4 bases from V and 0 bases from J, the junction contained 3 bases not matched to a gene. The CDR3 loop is CASSRGQISNQPQHF. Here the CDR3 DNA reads TGTGCCAGCAGCCGGGGACAGATTAGCAATCAGCCCCAGCATTTT.